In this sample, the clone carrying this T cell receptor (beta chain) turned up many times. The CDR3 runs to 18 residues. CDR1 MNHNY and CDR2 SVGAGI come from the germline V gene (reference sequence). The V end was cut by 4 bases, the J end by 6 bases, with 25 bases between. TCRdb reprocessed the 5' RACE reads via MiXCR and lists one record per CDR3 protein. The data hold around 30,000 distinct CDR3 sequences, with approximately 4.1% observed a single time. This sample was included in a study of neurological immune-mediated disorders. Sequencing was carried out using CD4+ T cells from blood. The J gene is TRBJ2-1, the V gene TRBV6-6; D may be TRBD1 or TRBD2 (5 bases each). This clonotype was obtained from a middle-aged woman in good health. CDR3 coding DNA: TGTGCCAGCAGTTCACAACCCCTAGGACCGGGAAGGGGCAATGAGCAGTTCTTC. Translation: CASSSQPLGPGRGNEQFF.